The entry below describes one T cell receptor (beta chain). Authors' analysis steps: It was from reference gene primer amplification that nucleated cell counts were estimated. The method was immunoSEQ multiplex PCR; TCRdb's version includes in-frame clones alone and lacks a portion of them. The DNA was the basis for D and trimming; V, J and clone size are from that table. The sample contains 70,000 or so clones, around 78% of which appear only once. This entry comes from a study of blood T cell repertoires in COVID-19. About the research overall: Whether acute or convalescent, the COVID-19 samples came from the United States, Italy and Spain.

The germline V and J ends were trimmed by 2 bases and 2 bases, with 7 bases remaining between them. The CDR3 is made up of 14 amino acids. Germline CDR1 and CDR2: MNHEY and SVGAGI. The sample taken for sequencing was peripheral blood. This clonotype originated in a human donor in a cohort sampled during active COVID-19. The V gene is TRBV6-5, the J gene TRBJ1-5; D is ambiguous. The DNA for the CDR3 is TGTGCCAGCAGTTACGAGCAGGGCAATCAGCCCCAGCATTTT. The encoded protein is CASSYEQGNQPQHF.